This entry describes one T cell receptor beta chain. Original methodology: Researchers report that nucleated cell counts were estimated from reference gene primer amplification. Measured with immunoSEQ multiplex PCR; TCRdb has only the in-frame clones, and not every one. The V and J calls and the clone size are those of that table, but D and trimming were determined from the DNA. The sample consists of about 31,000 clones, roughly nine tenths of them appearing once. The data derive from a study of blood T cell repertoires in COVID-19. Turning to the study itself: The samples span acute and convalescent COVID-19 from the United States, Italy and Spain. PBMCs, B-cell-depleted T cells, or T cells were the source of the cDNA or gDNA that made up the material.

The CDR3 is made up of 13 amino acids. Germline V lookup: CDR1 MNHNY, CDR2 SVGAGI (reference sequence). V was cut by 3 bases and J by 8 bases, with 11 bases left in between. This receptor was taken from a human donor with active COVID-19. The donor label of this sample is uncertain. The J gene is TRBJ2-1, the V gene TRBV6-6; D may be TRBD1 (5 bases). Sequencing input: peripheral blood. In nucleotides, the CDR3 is TGTGCCAGCAGTTATGCTGGGGCAGATGAGCAGTTCTTC. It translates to CASSYAGADEQFF.